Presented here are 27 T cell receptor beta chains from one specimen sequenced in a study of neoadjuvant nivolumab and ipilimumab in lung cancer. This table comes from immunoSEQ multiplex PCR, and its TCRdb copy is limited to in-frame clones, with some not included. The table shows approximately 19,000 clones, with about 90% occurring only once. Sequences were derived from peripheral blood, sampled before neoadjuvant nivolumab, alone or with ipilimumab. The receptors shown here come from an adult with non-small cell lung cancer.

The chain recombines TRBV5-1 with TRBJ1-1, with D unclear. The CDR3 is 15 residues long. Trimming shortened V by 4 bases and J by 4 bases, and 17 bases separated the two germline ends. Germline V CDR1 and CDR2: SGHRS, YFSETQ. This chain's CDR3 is CASSPSPVGGTEAFF. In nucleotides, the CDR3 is TGCGCCAGCAGCCCCTCTCCTGTGGGCGGCACTGAAGCTTTCTTT.

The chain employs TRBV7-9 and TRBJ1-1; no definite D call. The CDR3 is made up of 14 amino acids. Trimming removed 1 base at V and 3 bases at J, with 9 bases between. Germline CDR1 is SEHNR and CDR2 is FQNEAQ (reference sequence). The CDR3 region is CASSLEGGDTEAFF. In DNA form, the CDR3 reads TGTGCCAGCAGCTTAGAGGGCGGGGACACTGAAGCTTTCTTT.

The CDR3 DNA reads TGCGCCAGCAGACGCGGACAGGGGGCGGTAAGGACTGAAGCTTTCTTT. Protein: CASRRGQGAVRTEAFF. J is TRBJ1-1 and V is TRBV5-1; 11 bases fit TRBD1. Unmatched junction bases numbered 11, after V lost 5 bases and J lost 5 bases. The CDR3 has 16 amino acids. Looked up from germline, CDR1 is SGHRS and CDR2 is YFSETQ.

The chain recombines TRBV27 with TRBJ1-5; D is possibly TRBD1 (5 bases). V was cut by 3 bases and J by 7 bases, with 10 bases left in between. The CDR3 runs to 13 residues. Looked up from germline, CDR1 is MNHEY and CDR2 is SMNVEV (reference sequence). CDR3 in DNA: TGTGCCAGCAGTTTCCGGGAGGGGCAGCCCCAGCATTTT. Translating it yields CASSFREGQPQHF.

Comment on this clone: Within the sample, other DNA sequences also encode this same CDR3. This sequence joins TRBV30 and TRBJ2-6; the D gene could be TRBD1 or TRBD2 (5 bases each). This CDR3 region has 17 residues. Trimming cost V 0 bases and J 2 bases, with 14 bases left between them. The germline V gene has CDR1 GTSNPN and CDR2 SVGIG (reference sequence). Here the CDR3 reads CAWSVRGSGTGANVLTF. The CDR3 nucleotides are TGTGCCTGGAGTGTACGAGGGTCAGGGACTGGGGCCAACGTCCTGACTTTC. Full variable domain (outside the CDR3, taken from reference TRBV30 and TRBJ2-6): SQTIHQWPATLVQPVGSPLSLECTVEGTSNPNLYWYRQAAGRGLQLLFYSVGIGQISSEVPQNLSASRPQDRQFILSSKKLLLSDSGFYLCAWSVRGSGTGANVLTFGAGSRLTVL.

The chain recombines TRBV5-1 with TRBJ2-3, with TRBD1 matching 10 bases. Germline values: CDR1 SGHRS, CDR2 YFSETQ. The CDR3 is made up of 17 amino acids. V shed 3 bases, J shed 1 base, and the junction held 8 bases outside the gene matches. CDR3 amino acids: CASSSTGGTGGTDTQYF. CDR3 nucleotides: TGCGCCAGCAGCTCGACAGGGGGCACGGGGGGCACAGATACGCAGTATTTT.

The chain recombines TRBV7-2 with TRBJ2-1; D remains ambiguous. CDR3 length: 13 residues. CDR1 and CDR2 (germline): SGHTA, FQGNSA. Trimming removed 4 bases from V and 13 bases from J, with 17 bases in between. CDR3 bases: TGTGCCAGCAGCTCCTTGACTCGTATCACCCAGTTCTTC. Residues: CASSSLTRITQFF.

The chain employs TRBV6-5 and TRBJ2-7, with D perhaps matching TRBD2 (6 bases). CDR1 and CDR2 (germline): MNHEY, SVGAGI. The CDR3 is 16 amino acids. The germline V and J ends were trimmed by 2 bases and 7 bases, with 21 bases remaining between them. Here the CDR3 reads CASSYRRGQGPSEQYF. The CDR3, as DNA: TGTGCCAGCAGTTACCGGAGGGGTCAGGGCCCAAGTGAGCAGTACTTC.

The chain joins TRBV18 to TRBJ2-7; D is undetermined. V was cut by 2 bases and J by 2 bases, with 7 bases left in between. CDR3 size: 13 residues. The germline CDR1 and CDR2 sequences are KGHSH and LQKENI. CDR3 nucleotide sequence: TGTGCCAGCTCACCATCAGGCGCCTACGAGCAGTACTTC. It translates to CASSPSGAYEQYF.

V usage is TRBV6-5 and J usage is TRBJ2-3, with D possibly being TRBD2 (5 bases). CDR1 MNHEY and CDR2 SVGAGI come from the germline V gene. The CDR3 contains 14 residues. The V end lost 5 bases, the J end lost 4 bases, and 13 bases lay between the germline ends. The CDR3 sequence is CASSTSRGSDTQYF. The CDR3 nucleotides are TGTGCCAGCAGTACTAGTCGGGGTTCAGATACGCAGTATTTT.

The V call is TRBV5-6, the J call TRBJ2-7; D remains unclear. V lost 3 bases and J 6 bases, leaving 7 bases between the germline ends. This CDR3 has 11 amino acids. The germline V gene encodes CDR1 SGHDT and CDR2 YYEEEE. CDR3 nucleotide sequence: TGTGCCAGCAGCTGGAAACTCGAGCAGTACTTC. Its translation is CASSWKLEQYF.

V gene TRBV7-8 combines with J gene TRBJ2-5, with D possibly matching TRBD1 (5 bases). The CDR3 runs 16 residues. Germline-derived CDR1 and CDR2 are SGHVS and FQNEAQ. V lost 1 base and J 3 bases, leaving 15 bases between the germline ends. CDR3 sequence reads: CASSLEGGPGKETQYF. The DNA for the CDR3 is TGTGCCAGCAGCTTAGAGGGCGGCCCAGGGAAAGAGACCCAGTACTTC.

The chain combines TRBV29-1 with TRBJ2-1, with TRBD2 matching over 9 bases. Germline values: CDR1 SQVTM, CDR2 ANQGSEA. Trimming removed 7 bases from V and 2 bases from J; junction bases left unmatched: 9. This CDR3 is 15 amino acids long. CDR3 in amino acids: CSAAGGGLPYNEQFF. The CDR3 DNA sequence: TGCAGCGCCGCGGGAGGGGGTCTCCCCTACAATGAGCAGTTCTTC.

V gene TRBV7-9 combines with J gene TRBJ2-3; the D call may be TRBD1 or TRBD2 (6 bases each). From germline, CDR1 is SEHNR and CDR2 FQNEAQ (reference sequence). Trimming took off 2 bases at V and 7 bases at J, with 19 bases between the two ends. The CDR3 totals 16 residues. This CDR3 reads CASSLNLAGAGNTQYF. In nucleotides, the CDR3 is TGTGCCAGCAGCTTAAATCTCGCAGGGGCGGGGAATACGCAGTATTTT. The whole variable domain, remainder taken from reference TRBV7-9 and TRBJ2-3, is DTGVSQNPRHKITKRGQNVTFRCDPISEHNRLYWYRQTLGQGPEFLTYFQNEAQLEKSRLLSDRFSAERPKGSFSTLEIQRTEQGDSAMYLCASSLNLAGAGNTQYFGPGTRLTVL.

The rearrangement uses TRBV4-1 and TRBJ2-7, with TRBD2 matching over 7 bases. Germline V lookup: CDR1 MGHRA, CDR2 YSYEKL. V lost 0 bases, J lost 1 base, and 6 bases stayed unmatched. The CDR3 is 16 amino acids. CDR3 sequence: CASSQERGRESYEQYF. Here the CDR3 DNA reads TGCGCCAGCAGCCAAGAGCGGGGGAGGGAATCCTACGAGCAGTACTTC.

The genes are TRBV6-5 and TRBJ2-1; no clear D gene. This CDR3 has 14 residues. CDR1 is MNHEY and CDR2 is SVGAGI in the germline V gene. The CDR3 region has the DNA TGTGCGAGCCGAGCCCCCCACCTTCGGAGTGAGCAGTTCTTC. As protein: CASRAPHLRSEQFF.

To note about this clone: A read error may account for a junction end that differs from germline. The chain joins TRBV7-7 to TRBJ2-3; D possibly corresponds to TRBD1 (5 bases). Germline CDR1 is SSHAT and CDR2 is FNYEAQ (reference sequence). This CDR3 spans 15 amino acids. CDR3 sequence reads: CASSSASDPGDTQYF. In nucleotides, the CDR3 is TGTGCTAGCAGCTCGGCCAGCGACCCAGGGGATACGCAGTATTTT.

DNA for the CDR3: TGTGCCAGCAGCTTATCGGACAGGGGAGGCTACGAGCAGTACTTC. Protein product: CASSLSDRGGYEQYF. This chain links TRBV7-9 with TRBJ2-7; 9 nucleotides agree with TRBD1. This CDR3 contains 15 residues. V shed 2 bases and J 3 bases; nucleotides not matched to a gene: 5. Germline V gives CDR1 SEHNR, CDR2 FQNEAQ (reference sequence).

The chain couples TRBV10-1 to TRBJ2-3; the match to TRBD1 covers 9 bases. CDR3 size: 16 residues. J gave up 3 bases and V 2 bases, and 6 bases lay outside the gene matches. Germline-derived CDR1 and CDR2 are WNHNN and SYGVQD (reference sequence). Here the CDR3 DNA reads TGCGCCAGCAGTGAGGTACAGGGGGCGCGGACAGATACGCAGTATTTT. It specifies CASSEVQGARTDTQYF.

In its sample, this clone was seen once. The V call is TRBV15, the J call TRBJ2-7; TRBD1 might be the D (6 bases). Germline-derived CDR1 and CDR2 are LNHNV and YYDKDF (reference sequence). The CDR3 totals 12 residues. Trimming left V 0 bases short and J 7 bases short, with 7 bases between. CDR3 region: CATSRDTGEQYF. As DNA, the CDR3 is TGTGCCACCAGCAGAGATACAGGGGAGCAGTACTTC.

The CDR3 DNA follows: TGTGCCTGGAGTATCCCCGGGAGGGCTGGGCAGTTCTTC. Protein: CAWSIPGRAGQFF. The chain joins TRBV30 to TRBJ2-1; 8 nucleotides match TRBD2. The V and J ends lost 2 bases and 12 bases, in that order; junction bases with no gene match: 9. Germline-derived CDR1 and CDR2 are GTSNPN and SVGIG (reference sequence). CDR3 length: 13 amino acids.

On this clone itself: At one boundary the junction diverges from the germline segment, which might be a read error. CDR3 DNA sequence: TGTGCTAGCAGCCGGGACTTGGATAATGAGCAGTTCTTC. It encodes CASSRDLDNEQFF. The chain links TRBV7-7 to TRBJ2-1; maybe TRBD2 (6 bases). CDR1 SSHAT and CDR2 FNYEAQ come from the germline V gene (reference sequence). This CDR3 region has 13 residues.

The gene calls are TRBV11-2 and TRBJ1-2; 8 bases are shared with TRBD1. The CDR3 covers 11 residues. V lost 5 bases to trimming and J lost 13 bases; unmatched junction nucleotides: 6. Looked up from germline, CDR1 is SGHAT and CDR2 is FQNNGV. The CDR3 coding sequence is TGTGCCAGCAGCCTGGACAGGGTAGGCACCTTC. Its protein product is CASSLDRVGTF.

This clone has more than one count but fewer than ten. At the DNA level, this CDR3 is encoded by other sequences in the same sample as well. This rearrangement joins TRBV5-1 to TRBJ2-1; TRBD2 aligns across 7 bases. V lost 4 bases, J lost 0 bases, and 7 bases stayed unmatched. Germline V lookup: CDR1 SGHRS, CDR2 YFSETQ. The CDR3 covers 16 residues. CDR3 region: CASSLRGGSSYNEQFF. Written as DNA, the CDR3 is TGCGCCAGCAGCCTCCGGGGCGGGAGCTCCTACAATGAGCAGTTCTTC.

The CDR3 region has the DNA TGTGCCAGCAGAGGTAGCGGGAGGACCACAGATACGCAGTATTTT. Its translation is CASRGSGRTTDTQYF. This chain joins TRBV27 and TRBJ2-3; TRBD2 aligns across 10 bases. CDR1 and CDR2 (germline): MNHEY, SMNVEV (reference sequence). The CDR3 totals 15 residues. The V gene end was trimmed by 6 bases and the J gene end by 2 bases; junction bases not matched to a gene: 5.

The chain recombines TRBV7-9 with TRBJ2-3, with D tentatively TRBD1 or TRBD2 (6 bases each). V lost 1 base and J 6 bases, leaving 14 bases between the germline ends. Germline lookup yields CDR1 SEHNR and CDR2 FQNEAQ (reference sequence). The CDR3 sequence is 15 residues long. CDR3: CASSLVRGRDDTQYF. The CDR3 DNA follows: TGTGCCAGCAGCTTAGTACGGGGGCGAGACGATACGCAGTATTTT. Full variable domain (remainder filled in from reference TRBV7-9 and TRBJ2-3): DTGVSQNPRHKITKRGQNVTFRCDPISEHNRLYWYRQTLGQGPEFLTYFQNEAQLEKSRLLSDRFSAERPKGSFSTLEIQRTEQGDSAMYLCASSLVRGRDDTQYFGPGTRLTVL.

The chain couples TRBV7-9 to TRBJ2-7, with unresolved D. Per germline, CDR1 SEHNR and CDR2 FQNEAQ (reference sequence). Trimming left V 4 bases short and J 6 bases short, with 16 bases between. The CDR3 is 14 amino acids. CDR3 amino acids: CASSSGLTSSEQYF. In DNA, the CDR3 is TGTGCCAGCAGCTCAGGCCTGACTTCTTCCGAGCAGTACTTC.